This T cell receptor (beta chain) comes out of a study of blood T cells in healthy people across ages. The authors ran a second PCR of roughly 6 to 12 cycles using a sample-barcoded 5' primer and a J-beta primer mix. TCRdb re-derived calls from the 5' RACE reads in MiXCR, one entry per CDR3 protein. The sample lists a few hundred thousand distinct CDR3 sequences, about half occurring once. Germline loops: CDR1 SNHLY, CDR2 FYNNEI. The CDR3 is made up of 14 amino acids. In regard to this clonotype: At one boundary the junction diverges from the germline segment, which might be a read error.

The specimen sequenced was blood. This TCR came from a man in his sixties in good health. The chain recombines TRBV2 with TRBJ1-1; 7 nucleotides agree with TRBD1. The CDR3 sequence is CASSVAGGLTEVFF. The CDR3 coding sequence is TGTGCCAGCAGTGTGGCAGGGGGTCTCACTGAAGTTTTCTTT. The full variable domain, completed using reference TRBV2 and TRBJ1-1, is EPEVTQTPSHQVTQMGQEVILRCVPISNHLYFYWYRQILGQKVEFLVSFYNNEISEKSEIFDDQFSVERPDGSNFTLKIRSTKLEDSAMYFCASSVAGGLTEVFFGQGTRLTVV.